The 25 T cell receptor beta chains below all came from one sample that was sequenced in a study of Ad26.COV2.S vaccination and SARS-CoV-2 variants. Sample treatment: around 19 received Ad26.COV2.S at low or high dose, single or two shots; about 5 received placebo; per-sample allocation not given. Collection of the samples took place on day 63 after the first injection of vaccine or placebo. Clones were read by immunoSEQ multiplex PCR, and TCRdb kept only the in-frame ones, dropping some. In the table there are about 280,000 clones, over 75% of which are singletons. The sample here was peripheral blood, taken in a trial of Ad26.COV2.S vaccine versus placebo. These receptors originate from a person aged 18 to 59 who received the Ad26.COV2.S COVID-19 vaccine or a placebo.

The J gene is TRBJ2-7, the V gene TRBV30, with 8 bases matching TRBD1. V shed 4 bases and J 3 bases; nucleotides not matched to a gene: 2. Germline values: CDR1 GTSNPN, CDR2 SVGIG (reference sequence). The length of the CDR3 is 12 residues. The CDR3 here is CAWTGGGYEQYF. CDR3 sequence (DNA): TGTGCCTGGACAGGGGGCGGCTACGAGCAGTACTTC.

This clone was observed once. The chain links TRBV6-6 to TRBJ1-2; D is possibly TRBD1 (5 bases). CDR1 is MNHNY and CDR2 is SVGAGI in the germline V gene (reference sequence). Deletions cut 0 bases from V and 7 bases from J, with 15 bases between. The CDR3 is 15 amino acids. CDR3 sequence: CASSYSFGDPGGYTF. CDR3 DNA: TGTGCCAGCAGTTACTCCTTCGGGGACCCTGGTGGCTACACCTTC.

The chain employs TRBV28 and TRBJ1-1; no definite D call. The CDR3 covers 11 residues. CDR1 is MDHEN and CDR2 is SYDVKM in the germline V gene. With 4 bases removed from V and 7 bases from J, the gap between germline ends came to 7 bases. The CDR3 sequence: CASSSGFEAFF. CDR3 nucleotides: TGTGCCAGCAGTTCTGGATTTGAAGCTTTCTTT.

V usage is TRBV30 and J usage is TRBJ1-1; no firm D call. Germline V lookup: CDR1 GTSNPN, CDR2 SVGIG (reference sequence). Trimming shortened V by 0 bases and J by 0 bases, and 11 bases separated the two germline ends. This CDR3 is 15 amino acids long. The CDR3 DNA follows: TGTGCCTGGAGTGTAGCCAGGACGGTGAACACTGAAGCTTTCTTT. Translation: CAWSVARTVNTEAFF.

V usage is TRBV24-1 and J usage is TRBJ2-4; 8 bases map to TRBD1. There are 18 residues in the CDR3. Germline CDR1 KGHDR, CDR2 SFDVKD. The J segment lost 0 bases and the V segment lost 4 bases, leaving 10 bases of the junction unmatched. CDR3 region: CATSEGQAEAVAKNIQYF. CDR3 DNA: TGTGCCACCAGTGAGGGACAGGCGGAGGCCGTAGCCAAAAACATTCAGTACTTC.

This rearrangement joins TRBV7-2 to TRBJ2-2; D perhaps matches TRBD2 (6 bases). V lost 5 bases and J lost 5, with 15 bases in between. The CDR3 contains 15 residues. Germline values: CDR1 SGHTA, CDR2 FQGNSA. The CDR3 spells CASSTAGKRTGELFF. CDR3 nucleotides: TGTGCCAGCAGCACCGCGGGAAAGAGGACCGGGGAGCTGTTTTTT.

J is TRBJ1-4 and V is TRBV7-2; 7 positions agree with TRBD1. The junction had 6 bases not matched to a gene; V was cut back by 5 bases and J by 3 bases. The CDR3 is made up of 15 amino acids. Germline V lookup: CDR1 SGHTA, CDR2 FQGNSA. The CDR3, as DNA: TGTGCCAGCAGCCATGACAGGGCACCTAATGAAAAACTGTTTTTT. It translates to CASSHDRAPNEKLFF.

CDR3 sequence reads: CASSVSYWGEFF. CDR3 coding DNA: TGTGCCAGCAGCGTGAGCTACTGGGGGGAGTTCTTC. The chain recombines TRBV5-6 with TRBJ2-1; perhaps TRBD2 as D (6 bases). Germline loops: CDR1 SGHDT, CDR2 YYEEEE. Trimming stripped 4 bases from V and 14 bases from J, with 16 bases between. The CDR3 is made up of 12 amino acids. Full variable domain (remainder filled in from reference TRBV5-6 and TRBJ2-1): DAGVTQSPTHLIKTRGQQVTLRCSPKSGHDTVSWYQQALGQGPQFIFQYYEEEERQRGNFPDRFSGHQFPNYSSELNVNALLLGDSALYLCASSVSYWGEFFGPGTRLTVL.

The rearrangement uses TRBV4-3 and TRBJ2-7, with TRBD1 as a possible D gene (6 bases). CDR3 size: 16 residues. V dropped 1 base and J dropped 0 bases, with 13 bases sitting between them. From germline, CDR1 is LGHNA and CDR2 YSLEER. The CDR3 nucleotides read TGCGCCAGCAGCCAAGGAGCAGGGGCTTTCTCCTACGAGCAGTACTTC. Its protein product is CASSQGAGAFSYEQYF.

The genes are TRBV10-3 and TRBJ1-5; no definite D call. Germline V gives CDR1 ENHRY, CDR2 SYGVKD. The V end lost 3 bases, the J end lost 8 bases, and 8 bases lay between the germline ends. CDR3 size: 12 residues. CDR3 sequence reads: CAISDSLKPQHF. The CDR3 bases are TGTGCCATCAGTGACAGTTTGAAGCCCCAGCATTTT.

This clone was recorded once. The rearrangement links TRBV10-2 to TRBJ2-3; a weak D match, TRBD2 (6 bases). The germline V and J ends were trimmed by 5 bases and 2 bases, with 11 bases remaining between them. The germline V gene encodes CDR1 WSHSY and CDR2 SAAADI. The CDR3 loop spans 14 amino acids. The CDR3: CASSSPGDTDTQYF. CDR3 nucleotides: TGCGCCAGCAGTTCCCCGGGGGACACAGATACGCAGTATTTT.

V usage is TRBV30 and J usage is TRBJ1-1; no definite D call. The CDR3 is made up of 13 amino acids. Trimming removed 1 base at V and 1 base at J, with 7 bases between. Germline lookup yields CDR1 GTSNPN and CDR2 SVGIG (reference sequence). This CDR3 is CAWSGPGNTEAFF. In DNA, the CDR3 is TGTGCCTGGAGTGGCCCCGGGAACACTGAAGCTTTCTTT.

This clone was detected only a few times. This chain links TRBV3-1 (or the pseudogene TRBV3-2) with TRBJ1-2, with D possibly being TRBD1 (6 bases). The germline gives CDR1 LGHDT, CDR2 YNNKEL (reference sequence). CDR3 size: 16 residues. V lost 4 bases, J lost 4 bases, and 19 bases lay in between. The CDR3 bases are TGTGCCAGCAGCCTTTCTATCCTGGACAGCGTCTATGGCTACACCTTC. Translated: CASSLSILDSVYGYTF.

The V and J genes are TRBV5-1 and TRBJ1-4, with 7 bases aligning to TRBD1. Trimming removed 1 base from V and 7 bases from J; junction bases left unmatched: 13. In germline, CDR1 is SGHRS, CDR2 YFSETQ. The length of the CDR3 is 17 residues. The CDR3 nucleotides read TGCGCCAGCAGCTTGTCGGGTTTCAGACAGGGCCTTGAAAAACTGTTTTTT. Residues: CASSLSGFRQGLEKLFF.

This chain connects TRBV7-9 to TRBJ2-5, with 9 bases fitting TRBD2. CDR1 and CDR2 (germline): SEHNR, FQNEAQ (reference sequence). There are 14 residues in the CDR3. V shed 6 bases and J 1 base; nucleotides not matched to a gene: 3. This CDR3 is CASSSTSGQETQYF. CDR3 DNA: TGTGCCAGCAGTTCGACTAGCGGCCAAGAGACCCAGTACTTC.

V usage is TRBV7-9 and J usage is TRBJ1-2; D perhaps matches TRBD1 (6 bases). The CDR3 runs to 14 residues. Germline V CDR1 and CDR2: SEHNR, FQNEAQ (reference sequence). V was shortened by 1 base and J by 4 bases, with 10 bases between the two germline ends. DNA of the CDR3: TGTGCCAGCAGCTTAGAACAGGGTGGCTATGGCTACACCTTC. It specifies CASSLEQGGYGYTF.

This clone was picked up one time. The CDR3 sequence is CASSGQAHQPQHF. The CDR3 DNA follows: TGTGCCAGTAGTGGACAAGCCCATCAGCCCCAGCATTTT. The V and J genes are TRBV19 and TRBJ1-5; tentatively, D is TRBD1 (5 bases). CDR3 length: 13 residues. Germline V gene lookup returns CDR1 LNHDA and CDR2 SQIVND (reference sequence). The V end lost 5 bases, the J end lost 5 bases, and 10 bases lay between the germline ends.

This rearrangement joins TRBV6-5 to TRBJ1-1; the D gene is possibly TRBD1 (5 bases). The CDR3 contains 12 residues. CDR1 is MNHEY and CDR2 is SVGAGI in the germline V gene. The V gene lost 5 bases and the J gene lost 8 bases, with 12 bases spanning the gap. The CDR3 coding sequence is TGTGCCAGCAGTCCCTCAGGGCGGGAAGCTTTCTTT. The encoded protein is CASSPSGREAFF.

In this sample, this clone turned up once. The genes are TRBV19 and TRBJ2-6, with TRBD1 as a possible D gene (6 bases). Per the germline V gene, CDR1 is LNHDA and CDR2 is SQIVND (reference sequence). This CDR3 comprises 18 residues. Between the trimmed V and J ends, which lost 5 bases and 0 bases, there was a span of 17 bases. Here the CDR3 DNA reads TGTGCCAGTAGTCCACAGGGTTCCTCTCCCTCTGGGGCCAACGTCCTGACTTTC. This encodes CASSPQGSSPSGANVLTF.

This chain links TRBV12-3 or TRBV12-4 with TRBJ2-5; 7 bases are shared with TRBD1. CDR3 length equals 13 residues. The J segment lost 4 bases and the V segment lost 3 bases, leaving 2 bases of the junction unmatched. Here the CDR3 reads CASSFSGGETQYF. In nucleotides, the CDR3 is TGTGCCAGCAGTTTTTCAGGGGGAGAGACCCAGTACTTC.

This sequence joins TRBV7-9 and TRBJ2-7, with 7 bases that match TRBD1. The CDR3 runs 13 residues. The J segment lost 3 bases and the V segment lost 5 bases, leaving 4 bases of the junction unmatched. Germline V lookup: CDR1 SEHNR, CDR2 FQNEAQ (reference sequence). CDR3 nucleotide sequence: TGTGCCAGCAGCGGAACAGGGGACTACGAGCAGTACTTC. Translated, it gives CASSGTGDYEQYF. The full variable domain, rest sourced from reference TRBV7-9 and TRBJ2-7, is DTGVSQNPRHKITKRGQNVTFRCDPISEHNRLYWYRQTLGQGPEFLTYFQNEAQLEKSRLLSDRFSAERPKGSFSTLEIQRTEQGDSAMYLCASSGTGDYEQYFGPGTRLTVT.

A note on this clone: Other DNA sequences from this sample encode an identical CDR3 as well. The chain joins TRBV15 to TRBJ2-1; no reliable D call. The germline CDR1 and CDR2 sequences are LNHNV and YYDKDF (reference sequence). The V gene lost 3 bases and the J gene lost 0 bases, with 9 bases spanning the gap. The CDR3 runs 15 residues. CDR3 DNA: TGTGCCACCAGCAGGGACCGTGGCTCCTACAATGAGCAGTTCTTC. Encoded protein: CATSRDRGSYNEQFF.

The rearrangement links TRBV7-9 to TRBJ2-7, with D unclear. The germline V gene encodes CDR1 SEHNR and CDR2 FQNEAQ (reference sequence). V lost 2 bases to trimming and J lost 2 bases, with 10 bases between them. CDR3 length: 14 amino acids. CDR3 bases: TGTGCCAGCAGCTTATCAACTCATGCCTACGAGCAGTACTTC. Its translation: CASSLSTHAYEQYF.

This chain links TRBV6-2 or TRBV6-3 with TRBJ2-7, with D hard to call. CDR3 length: 13 amino acids. Germline values: CDR1 MNHEY, CDR2 SVGEGT. With 5 bases removed from V and 3 bases from J, the gap between germline ends came to 11 bases. CDR3: CASSRGRSYEQYF. The DNA of the CDR3 is TGTGCCAGCAGTCGTGGCAGAAGCTACGAGCAGTACTTC.

The rearrangement joins TRBV5-1 to TRBJ1-1; the match to TRBD1 covers 9 bases. Germline CDR1 reads SGHRS; CDR2 reads YFSETQ. This CDR3 contains 17 residues. J was trimmed by 3 bases and V by 4 bases; bases with no gene match: 13. The chain's CDR3 is CASSPGQGSSGYTEAFF. The CDR3 DNA follows: TGCGCCAGCAGCCCCGGACAGGGGAGTAGTGGATACACTGAAGCTTTCTTT. Drawing the rest from reference TRBV5-1 and TRBJ1-1, the complete variable domain is KAGVTQTPRYLIKTRGQQVTLSCSPISGHRSVSWYQQTPGQGLQFLFEYFSETQRNKGNFPGRFSGRQFSNSRSEMNVSTLELGDSALYLCASSPGQGSSGYTEAFFGQGTRLTVV.